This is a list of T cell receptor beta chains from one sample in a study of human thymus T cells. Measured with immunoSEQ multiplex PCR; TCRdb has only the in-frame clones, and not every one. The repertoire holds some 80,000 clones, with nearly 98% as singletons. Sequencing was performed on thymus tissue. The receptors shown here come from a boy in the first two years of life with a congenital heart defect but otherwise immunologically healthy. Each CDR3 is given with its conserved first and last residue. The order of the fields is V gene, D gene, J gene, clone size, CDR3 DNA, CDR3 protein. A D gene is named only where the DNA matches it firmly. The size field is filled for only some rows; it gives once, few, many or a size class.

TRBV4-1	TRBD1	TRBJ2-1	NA	TGCGCCAGCAGCCAAGAGGTCCTGGACAGGGAGTCAAGTGAGCAGTTCTTC	CASSQEVLDRESSEQFF
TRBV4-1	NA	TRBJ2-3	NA	TGCGCCAGCAGCCAAGATCTAGCGACTAGCACAGATACGCAGTATTTT	CASSQDLATSTDTQYF
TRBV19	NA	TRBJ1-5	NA	TGTGCCAGTAGTATCCCACCTTTTAGGAGGAATCAGCCCCAGCATTTT	CASSIPPFRRNQPQHF
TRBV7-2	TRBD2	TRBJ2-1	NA	TGTGCCAGCAGCTTATTACCACTAGCGGGGGGTTATGAGCAGTTCTTC	CASSLLPLAGGYEQFF
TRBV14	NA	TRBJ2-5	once	TGTGCCAGCAGCCAAGGGTTGGCGGGGTGCCAAGAGACCCAGTACTTC	CASSQGLAGCQETQYF
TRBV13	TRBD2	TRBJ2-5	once	TGTGCCAGCAGCTCGCCCACAGCGGGGGAGCAAGAGACCCAGTACTTC	CASSSPTAGEQETQYF
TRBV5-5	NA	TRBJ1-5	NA	TGTGCCAGCAGCTTGTCCCCCAACAGGGATCGCGAGCCCCAGCATTTT	CASSLSPNRDREPQHF
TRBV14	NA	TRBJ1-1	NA	TGTGCCAGCAGCCAGGGGTGCTCTGAAGCTTTCTTT	CASSQGCSEAFF
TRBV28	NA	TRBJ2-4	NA	TGTGCCAGCACGGTGGGAGGAAGGGAAAGGGAAAACATTCAGTACTTC	CASTVGGRERENIQYF
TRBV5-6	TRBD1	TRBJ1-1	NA	TGTGCCAGCAGCCATCAGGGGGCCGGTACTGAAGCTTTCTTT	CASSHQGAGTEAFF